In this sample, the clone carrying this TCR beta chain turned up a few times. Only healthy Caucasians were enrolled as donors. This specimen belongs to a study of identical twins. The cDNA had a unique molecular identifier and a template-switch universal primer site. MiXCR, applied by TCRdb to the 5' RACE reads, yields one record per CDR3 protein. The table records approximately 680,000 distinct CDR3 sequences, under 8.5% of them present only once. Unmatched junction bases numbered 8, after V lost 3 bases and J lost 2 bases. The CDR3 is 16 amino acids. Germline CDR1 reads MGHRA; CDR2 reads YSYEKL. The data were also submitted as part of a second study, on yellow fever vaccine responses in identical twins.

The rearrangement uses TRBV4-1 and TRBJ2-7; 9 bases line up with TRBD1. The clonotype was recovered from a woman between 18 and 29 years old in good health. Sequencing was carried out using PBMCs. Written as DNA, the CDR3 is TGCGCCAGCAGCCACAACAAACGGACAGGGGCCTACGAGCAGTACTTC. As protein: CASSHNKRTGAYEQYF.